This TCR beta chain came from a study of STAT5B mutations in CD4+ large granular lymphocyte leukemia. Points from the study as a whole: Patient CD4-sorted repertoires looked more clonal than healthy CD4+ repertoires, even without putative leukemic clones.

V was cut by 6 bases and J by 8 bases, with 19 bases left in between. Germline-derived CDR1 and CDR2 are MDHEN and SYDVKM. The CDR3 runs 15 residues. Concerning this clone itself: No antigen is known for it.

Data came from immunoSEQ multiplex PCR; TCRdb stores just in-frame clones and leaves some out. In the table there are 35,000 or so clones, approximately 90% of which are singletons. Sequenced material: CD4+ T cells from blood buffy coats. The sequence came from a human donor in good health. The chain has TRBV28 and TRBJ1-4, with D tentatively TRBD1 (6 bases). The CDR3 reads CASSALGGHGEKLFF. CDR3 in DNA: TGTGCCAGCAGCGCTCTTGGGGGGCATGGGGAAAAACTGTTTTTT.